Reported below is one T cell receptor beta chain. Its antigen is unknown. The data stem from a study of cytomegalovirus exposure and HLA in healthy donors. Looking at the study overall: Among roughly 190 million T cells, an earlier analysis found roughly 120 million unique TCR beta sequences. Researchers found that less than 90% of 350 to 500 genotyped donors fell within the Caucasian-associated ancestry cluster. Regarding the study as a whole: Sequencing likely generated an artifact that appeared as a cluster of highly shared sequence variants.

PCR primers comprised 60 Vbeta and 13 Jbeta primers. Some clones are missing from TCRdb's copy, which holds only in-frame ones; the method was immunoSEQ multiplex PCR. Among 200,000 to 250,000 clones listed, roughly 80% were seen once. This sequence originates from a man aged 30 to 45 in good health and CMV-seronegative. The sequenced sample was PBMCs.

The CDR3 sequence: CARGTVINYGYTF. The CDR3 nucleotides are TGCGCCAGGGGGACAGTAATTAACTATGGCTACACCTTC. The chain is built from TRBV5-1 and TRBJ1-2, with TRBD1 identical over 7 bases. There are 13 residues in the CDR3. CDR1 and CDR2 (germline): SGHRS, YFSETQ. V trimming: 8 bases; J trimming: 1 base; junction bases outside the gene matches: 5. Full variable domain (rest looked up from reference TRBV5-1 and TRBJ1-2): KAGVTQTPRYLIKTRGQQVTLSCSPISGHRSVSWYQQTPGQGLQFLFEYFSETQRNKGNFPGRFSGRQFSNSRSEMNVSTLELGDSALYLCARGTVINYGYTFGSGTRLTVV.